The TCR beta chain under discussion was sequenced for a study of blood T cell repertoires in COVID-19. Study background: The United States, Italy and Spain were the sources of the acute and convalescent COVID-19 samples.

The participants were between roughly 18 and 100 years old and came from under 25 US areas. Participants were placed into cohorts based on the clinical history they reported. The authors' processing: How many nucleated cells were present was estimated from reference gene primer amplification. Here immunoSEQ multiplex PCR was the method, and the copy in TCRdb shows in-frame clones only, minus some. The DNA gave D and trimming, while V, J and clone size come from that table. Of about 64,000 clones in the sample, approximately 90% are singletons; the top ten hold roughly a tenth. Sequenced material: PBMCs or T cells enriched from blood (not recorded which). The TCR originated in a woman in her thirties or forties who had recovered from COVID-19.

The CDR3 nucleotides are TGTGCCAGCAGCGCAGGGATTACGATTGATTCACCCCTCCACTTT. Its translation: CASSAGITIDSPLHF. The chain uses TRBV3-1 (or the pseudogene TRBV3-2) and TRBJ1-6; tentative D call: TRBD1 (5 bases). The germline V gene encodes CDR1 LGHDT and CDR2 YNNKEL (reference sequence). The CDR3 consists of 15 residues. With 5 bases removed from V and 8 bases from J, the gap between germline ends came to 16 bases.